The 26 T cell receptor beta chains below were found in one sample sequenced in a study of patients and donors after allogeneic stem cell transplantation (dated by TCRdb to about 2020). To prepare the library, RT-PCR was applied. Sequencing used a NextSeq 550. Using fastp trimming at Q25 and MiXCR clonotype assembly, TCRdb reanalyzed the public sequencing data and kept in-frame beta chains. Rows are unified per CDR3 protein, each entry keeping the most common DNA and genes. Recorded for this sample are over 130,000 distinct CDR3 sequences; over 30% of them occurred a single time. 50% of the sample is taken by the ten largest. The sequencing input was blood, either unsorted or a sorted T cell fraction (not recorded which). All receptors derive from a human donor who was either an allogeneic HSCT recipient or a stem cell or donor lymphocyte infusion donor (not recorded which). It is not recorded whose cells these are; they may come from a transplant donor.

This clonotype has just a few counts. The chain joins TRBV6-2 or TRBV6-3 to TRBJ1-5, with a possible D match to TRBD1 (6 bases). The CDR3 contains 14 residues. In germline, CDR1 is MNHEY, CDR2 SVGEGT. V was trimmed by 6 bases and J by 2 bases, leaving 11 bases between them. For the CDR3, the DNA is TGTGCCAGCAGAATGGACAGCGGCAATCAGCCCCAGCATTTT. Translated, it gives CASRMDSGNQPQHF.

V and J are TRBV15 and TRBJ2-7; the D gene is possibly TRBD2 (6 bases). The CDR3 is made up of 14 amino acids. CDR1 LNHNV and CDR2 YYDKDF come from the germline V gene (reference sequence). Trimming took off 2 bases at V and 6 bases at J, with 14 bases between the two ends. The DNA of the CDR3 is TGTGCCACCAGCAGACTGCGGGCGGGGTCCGAGCAGTACTTC. Translated, it gives CATSRLRAGSEQYF.

The chain links TRBV7-2 to TRBJ2-5; possible D gene TRBD2, 5 bases. The CDR3 length is 13 residues. V was pared by 3 bases and J by 5 bases, with 10 bases between. Germline CDR1 and CDR2: SGHTA and FQGNSA. Written as DNA, the CDR3 is TGTGCCAGCAGCTTGAGGGCCGGGGAGACCCAGTACTTC. This codes for CASSLRAGETQYF.

The chain employs TRBV13 and TRBJ2-1; 7 bases line up with TRBD1. CDR3 size: 16 residues. CDR1 is PRHDT and CDR2 is FYEKMQ in the germline V gene (reference sequence). Trimming took 4 bases from V and 1 from J; bases not matched to a gene: 7. CDR3: CASSSYRGRSYNEQFF. CDR3 DNA: TGTGCCAGCAGCTCGTACAGGGGTCGGTCCTACAATGAGCAGTTCTTC. Using reference TRBV13 and TRBJ2-1 for the parts outside the CDR3, the full variable domain is AAGVIQSPRHLIKEKRETATLKCYPIPRHDTVYWYQQGPGQDPQFLISFYEKMQSDKGSIPDRFSAQQFSDYHSELNMSSLELGDSALYFCASSSYRGRSYNEQFFGPGTRLTVL.

This chain connects TRBV12-3 or TRBV12-4 to TRBJ2-7; D perhaps matches TRBD2 (6 bases). The CDR3 is 13 amino acids. The V end lost 6 bases, the J end lost 5 bases, and 14 bases lay between the germline ends. The CDR3 sequence: CASSPPGRHEQYF. Here the CDR3 DNA reads TGTGCCAGCAGCCCCCCAGGGAGGCACGAGCAGTACTTC.

The chain joins TRBV4-2 to TRBJ1-2, with D uncertain. There are 14 residues in the CDR3. V was pared by 0 bases and J by 2 bases, with 7 bases between. Germline V CDR1 and CDR2: LGHNA, YNFKEQ. The CDR3 coding sequence is TGTGCCAGCAGCCAAGAGCCCAGGAACTATGGCTACACCTTC. Translating it yields CASSQEPRNYGYTF.

The chain carries TRBV24-1 and TRBJ1-5, with 9 nucleotides matching TRBD1. CDR1 is KGHDR and CDR2 is SFDVKD in the germline V gene. The CDR3 consists of 15 residues. Trimming removed 4 bases from V and 7 bases from J; junction bases left unmatched: 7. CDR3 nucleotides: TGTGCCACCAGTGAGCGGGACAGGGTGGGCCAGCCCCAGCATTTT. Translated: CATSERDRVGQPQHF.

V is TRBV9 and J is TRBJ1-2; 8 positions match TRBD1. This CDR3 is 15 amino acids long. Germline loops: CDR1 SGDLS, CDR2 YYNGEE. V was pared by 4 bases and J by 3 bases, with 8 bases of the junction left unmatched. This chain's CDR3 is CASSPRAGGDYGYTF. In DNA, the CDR3 is TGTGCCAGCAGCCCCCGCGCAGGGGGCGACTATGGCTACACCTTC. Drawing the rest from reference TRBV9 and TRBJ1-2, the complete variable domain is DSGVTQTPKHLITATGQRVTLRCSPRSGDLSVYWYQQSLDQGLQFLIQYYNGEERAKGNILERFSAQQFPDLHSELNLSSLELGDSALYFCASSPRAGGDYGYTFGSGTRLTVV.

V and J are TRBV5-1 and TRBJ1-1; D gene ambiguous. From germline, CDR1 is SGHRS and CDR2 YFSETQ. V dropped 4 bases and J dropped 2 bases, with 12 bases sitting between them. This CDR3 region has 14 residues. In DNA form, the CDR3 reads TGCGCCAGCAGCCCTGATAACCTAAACACTGAAGCTTTCTTT. Protein: CASSPDNLNTEAFF.

This clonotype was counted a few times. The chain is built from TRBV27 and TRBJ1-3; TRBD1 is a possible D gene (6 bases). CDR1 and CDR2 (germline): MNHEY, SMNVEV (reference sequence). The CDR3 runs 17 residues. The V gene lost 5 bases and the J gene lost 4 bases, with 21 bases spanning the gap. For the CDR3, the DNA is TGTGCCAGCAGTATGAGTCCCACAGGGACGGTGGGAAACACCATATATTTT. Translating it yields CASSMSPTGTVGNTIYF.

V usage is TRBV10-3 and J usage is TRBJ2-2; D is undetermined. Per germline, CDR1 ENHRY and CDR2 SYGVKD. V was clipped by 4 bases and J by 0 bases, with 12 bases between them. The CDR3 totals 16 residues. DNA for the CDR3: TGTGCCATCAGTGTTGGGTACCCCACGAACACCGGGGAGCTGTTTTTT. As protein: CAISVGYPTNTGELFF.

This clonotype was observed many times. The V gene is TRBV9, the J gene TRBJ1-3, with D possibly TRBD1 on 5 matching bases. The V end was cut by 4 bases, the J end by 7 bases, with 21 bases between. The CDR3 sequence is 16 residues long. CDR1 SGDLS and CDR2 YYNGEE come from the germline V gene. Here the CDR3 DNA reads TGTGCCAGCAGCCCCCCGGTCAACCGTGGGGGGAACACCATATATTTT. It specifies CASSPPVNRGGNTIYF.

CDR3 coding DNA: TGTGCCAGCAGTTACGAATATGGACAGGGGAGGGATGGCTACACCTTC. Protein product: CASSYEYGQGRDGYTF. This rearrangement joins TRBV6-5 to TRBJ1-2; 9 positions agree with TRBD1. The germline gives CDR1 MNHEY, CDR2 SVGAGI. Trimming removed 2 bases from V and 6 bases from J; junction bases left unmatched: 10. This CDR3 has 16 amino acids.

The chain carries TRBV20-1 and TRBJ1-1, with D uncertain. Germline V gene data show CDR1 as DFQATT and CDR2 as SNEGSKA (reference sequence). V was trimmed by 8 bases and J by 6 bases, leaving 13 bases between them. This CDR3 is built from 11 residues. In nucleotides, the CDR3 is TGCAGTCCACCCCTTCAACCTGAAGCTTTCTTT. It translates to CSPPLQPEAFF.

This chain joins TRBV20-1 and TRBJ2-2, with no clear D. The CDR3 is 12 amino acids. Trimming pared 5 bases from V and 2 bases from J, leaving 6 bases between. The germline V gene encodes CDR1 DFQATT and CDR2 SNEGSKA (reference sequence). The CDR3 is CSAPLNTGELFF. The DNA for the CDR3 is TGCAGTGCTCCTCTAAACACCGGGGAGCTGTTTTTT.

This clonotype appeared a few times. J is TRBJ1-2 and V is TRBV20-1; 7 nucleotides match TRBD1. The CDR3 has 13 amino acids. Germline V lookup: CDR1 DFQATT, CDR2 SNEGSKA (reference sequence). The V and J ends lost 5 bases and 4 bases, in that order; junction bases with no gene match: 7. CDR3 region: CSAGNRGLYGYTF. For the CDR3, the DNA is TGCAGTGCTGGAAACAGGGGCCTCTATGGCTACACCTTC.

The chain couples TRBV14 to TRBJ2-5; the D gene is possibly TRBD2 (5 bases). The V end was cut by 0 bases, the J end by 5 bases, with 7 bases between. Germline-derived CDR1 and CDR2 are SGHDN and FVKESK. The CDR3 is 13 residues long. CDR3: CASSQDAGETQYF. The DNA for the CDR3 is TGTGCCAGCAGCCAAGATGCGGGCGAGACCCAGTACTTC.

This rearrangement joins TRBV2 to TRBJ1-6; D uncertain. There are 15 residues in the CDR3. V dropped 2 bases and J dropped 7 bases, with 12 bases sitting between them. Germline lookup yields CDR1 SNHLY and CDR2 FYNNEI. The CDR3 nucleotides are TGTGCCAGCAGTGAATCCGACACGATAAATTCACCCCTCCACTTT. It specifies CASSESDTINSPLHF.

The chain combines TRBV15 with TRBJ2-3; a weak D match, TRBD1 (6 bases). CDR1 and CDR2 (germline): LNHNV, YYDKDF (reference sequence). CDR3 size: 14 residues. V lost 6 bases to trimming and J lost 0 bases, with 10 bases between them. The CDR3 reads CATRETGSTDTQYF. The CDR3, as DNA: TGTGCCACCAGGGAAACAGGGAGCACAGATACGCAGTATTTT.

The J gene is TRBJ2-3, the V gene TRBV12-3 or TRBV12-4, with 10 bases identical to TRBD1. V shed 7 bases and J 0 bases; nucleotides not matched to a gene: 4. CDR3 length: 15 residues. CDR3 DNA: TGTGCCAGCACACAGACAGGGGGCAGCACAGATACGCAGTATTTT. Amino acid sequence: CASTQTGGSTDTQYF.

The genes are TRBV12-3 or TRBV12-4 and TRBJ1-6; D gene unclear. The length of the CDR3 is 14 residues. V shed 3 bases and J shed 4 bases, with 7 bases lying between them. The CDR3 region is CASSFAVYNSPLHF. In DNA form, the CDR3 reads TGTGCCAGCAGTTTCGCAGTTTATAATTCACCCCTCCACTTT.

This clonotype was seen a few times. The J gene is TRBJ1-2, the V gene TRBV7-2; 11 nucleotides match TRBD1. V shed 5 bases and J 3 bases; nucleotides not matched to a gene: 5. The CDR3 is 15 residues long. Germline CDR1 reads SGHTA; CDR2 reads FQGNSA. Written as DNA, the CDR3 is TGTGCCAGCAGCCAATGGGACAGGGGGGACTATGGCTACACCTTC. This translates into CASSQWDRGDYGYTF.

This chain connects TRBV7-2 to TRBJ1-4; 8 nucleotides align to TRBD1. Trimming took 0 bases from V and 8 from J; bases not matched to a gene: 5. CDR1 is SGHTA and CDR2 is FQGNSA in the germline V gene. The CDR3 runs 15 residues. This CDR3 is CASSLAGDRWEKLFF. The DNA for the CDR3 is TGTGCCAGCAGCTTAGCCGGGGACAGGTGGGAAAAACTGTTTTTT.

Only a few counts were recorded for this clonotype. CDR3 sequence reads: CASSLGDRENYGYTF. The DNA of the CDR3 is TGCGCCAGCAGCCTCGGGGACAGGGAAAACTATGGCTACACCTTC. The chain uses TRBV5-1 and TRBJ1-2; 9 nucleotides align to TRBD1. The germline V gene encodes CDR1 SGHRS and CDR2 YFSETQ. The CDR3 is 15 amino acids. V was pared by 4 bases and J by 2 bases, with 6 bases of the junction left unmatched.

The CDR3 is CASSQELNTDTQYF. In nucleotides, the CDR3 is TGTGCCAGCAGCCAAGAGCTTAACACAGATACGCAGTATTTT. The J gene is TRBJ2-3, the V gene TRBV3-1, with unresolved D. The CDR3 is made up of 14 amino acids. CDR1 is LGHDT, CDR2 YNNKEL, per germline (reference sequence). V was pared by 0 bases and J by 2 bases, with 6 bases between.

The gene calls are TRBV9 and TRBJ1-2; 12 bases are shared with TRBD1. Trimming cost V 3 bases and J 6 bases; bases outside gene matches: 12. The CDR3 is made up of 17 amino acids. Germline V CDR1 and CDR2: SGDLS, YYNGEE. CDR3: CASSAHGTGGEGDGYTF. The DNA for the CDR3 is TGTGCCAGCAGCGCCCACGGGACAGGGGGCGAAGGAGATGGCTACACCTTC. The complete variable domain, with remaining parts taken from reference TRBV9 and TRBJ1-2, reads DSGVTQTPKHLITATGQRVTLRCSPRSGDLSVYWYQQSLDQGLQFLIQYYNGEERAKGNILERFSAQQFPDLHSELNLSSLELGDSALYFCASSAHGTGGEGDGYTFGSGTRLTVV.